This TCR beta chain was obtained from a study of cytomegalovirus exposure and HLA in healthy donors. Findings and limits, study-wide: TCR beta chains associated with HLA were, in a later analysis, more clonally expanded than equally common others. In a later analysis, DRB1 alleles had the most associated TCRs; HLA-C alleles the fewest. Most TCR sequences proved rare, with some public TCRs found in many donors.

In regard to this clone: What it recognizes is unknown.

Losses at the gene ends were 11 bases for V and 12 bases for J; bases not matched to a gene: 22. The CDR3 has 15 residues. Germline loops: CDR1 LNHDA, CDR2 SQIVND (reference sequence). Amplification used 60 Vbeta primers and 13 Jbeta primers. Produced via immunoSEQ multiplex PCR; TCRdb's table is partial and in-frame only. The data contain about 97,000 clones, around 85% of them singletons. The receptor was derived from a man aged 30 to 45 in good health and CMV-seronegative. Input material: PBMCs. The chain recombines TRBV19 with TRBJ2-1; 7 bases fit TRBD1. CDR3 amino acids: CASRKGAKIGFVQFF. The CDR3 DNA reads as TGTGCCTCCCGGAAGGGGGCAAAAATCGGATTTGTGCAGTTCTTC.